The rows below give T cell receptor beta chains drawn from one sample of a study of OX40 agonist ivuxolimab in advanced cancers. Libraries were prepared by immunoSEQ multiplex PCR; TCRdb keeps only in-frame clonotypes and omits some of them. This table holds roughly 60,000 clones, 70% to 90% found once. The sample here was CD4+ or CD8+ T cells sorted from blood, taken in a trial of the OX40 agonist ivuxolimab. The receptors were sampled from an adult with an advanced solid tumor such as melanoma, head and neck, liver or kidney cancer. Each CDR3 is given with its conserved first and last residue.

j_call: TRBJ2-5; v_call: TRBV15; cdr3_aa: CATSRKATGVQYF
j_call: TRBJ2-3; v_call: TRBV19; cdr3_aa: CASSIYLGDTQYF
j_call: TRBJ2-5; v_call: TRBV4-1; cdr3_aa: CASSQDGRLAGAGETQYF
j_call: TRBJ1-2; v_call: TRBV19; cdr3_aa: CASSIGSSSYTF
j_call: TRBJ1-5; v_call: TRBV12-5; cdr3_aa: CASARGDSGGPQHF
j_call: TRBJ2-7; v_call: TRBV6-5; cdr3_aa: CASSRTSGAYEQYF
j_call: TRBJ2-7; v_call: TRBV14; cdr3_aa: CASSQDWSGLGGRRYEQYF
j_call: TRBJ1-5; v_call: TRBV28; cdr3_aa: CASRQGSGQPQHF
j_call: TRBJ1-3; v_call: TRBV2; cdr3_aa: CATLAGGSSGNTIYF
j_call: TRBJ1-2; v_call: TRBV29-1; cdr3_aa: CSASRGGGYTF